A selection of T cell receptor beta chains follows, all from one sample in a study of graft-versus-host responses after intestinal transplantation. TCRdb keeps only in-frame clones here, not all; method: immunoSEQ multiplex PCR. There are approximately 90,000 clones in the sample; 80% to 95% occur only once, and roughly 0.4% lies in the top ten. These TCRs are of unknown antigen specificity. Sequencing was performed on unstimulated CD8+ T cells sorted from spleen or lymph node cells, taken before transplant. The source of these receptors is a human donor who was the organ donor for an intestinal transplant. Both conserved end residues are part of each CDR3. D genes are given only for firm matches. Some rows have no size entry. The others give once, few or many, or a class for an expanded clone.

TRBV6-6	-	TRBD2	TRBJ2-1	TGTGCCAGTCTCCCTAGCGGGGCCTCCTACAATGAGCAGTTCTTC	CASLPSGASYNEQFF
TRBV11-2	once	TRBD1	TRBJ1-1	TGTGCCAGTCTGATCCCCGGGACAGGGGGCACTGAAGCTTTCTTT	CASLIPGTGGTEAFF
TRBV9	-	-	TRBJ1-1	TGTGCCAGCAGCGCCCCACAGAGCACTGAAGCTTTCTTT	CASSAPQSTEAFF
TRBV7-3	-	TRBD2	TRBJ2-5	TGTGCCAGCAGCGCGCGAGCGGGGGGGCGGGAGACCCAGTACTTC	CASSARAGGRETQYF
TRBV14	once	-	TRBJ2-7	TGTGCCAGCAGCCTATACGGACAGACTACCTACGAGCAGTACTTC	CASSLYGQTTYEQYF
TRBV6-1	once	TRBD1	TRBJ2-1	TGTGCCAGCAGGACAGGGGTGGGCTCCTACAATGAGCAGTTCTTC	CASRTGVGSYNEQFF
TRBV2	-	-	TRBJ1-2	TGTGCCAGCAGTCAAGACAGGAGTGGCTACACCTTC	CASSQDRSGYTF
TRBV29-1	-	TRBD1	TRBJ2-2	TGCAGCGTGCCCGGGACAGAAAACACCGGGGAGCTGTTTTTT	CSVPGTENTGELFF
TRBV4-2	-	-	TRBJ2-5	TGTGCCAGCAGCCAAGAGTCGAGGGAGACCCAGTACTTC	CASSQESRETQYF
TRBV27	-	-	TRBJ2-6	TGTGCCAGCACCCACTCATCTGGGGCCAACGTCCTGACTTTC	CASTHSSGANVLTF
TRBV4-2	-	-	TRBJ2-5	TGTGCCAGCAGCCAATCCGGGGAAGGTTGGACCCAGTACTTC	CASSQSGEGWTQYF
TRBV6-9	-	TRBD1	TRBJ1-5	TGTGCCAGGGGATGGGACAGGGAGTTACGTAGCCGTCGCAATCAGCCCCAGCATTTT	CARGWDRELRSRRNQPQHF
TRBV11-2	-	-	TRBJ1-1	TGTGCCAGCAGCTTATCGGCGGGGTACACTGAAGCTTTCTTT	CASSLSAGYTEAFF
TRBV11-2	-	-	TRBJ2-1	TGTGCCAGCAGCTCGACAGCGCGGTACAATGAGCAGTTCTTC	CASSSTARYNEQFF
TRBV13	once	TRBD1	TRBJ1-2	TGTGCCAGCAGCTCCTGGGGGACAGGCTTCTATGGCTACACCTTC	CASSSWGTGFYGYTF
TRBV28	once	TRBD2	TRBJ2-5	TGTGCCAGCAGTCAGACAGGAGCGGGGGTTCAAGAGACCCAGTACTTC	CASSQTGAGVQETQYF
TRBV4-3	-	-	TRBJ2-4	TGCGCCAGCAGCCAAGATTTCCCCTTAGCCAAAAACATTCAGTACTTC	CASSQDFPLAKNIQYF
TRBV5-1	-	TRBD1	TRBJ1-2	TGCGCCAGCAGCTCGGCCCGGGACAGCTATGGCTACACCTTC	CASSSARDSYGYTF
TRBV29-1	-	-	TRBJ1-2	TGCAGCGTTGAAGATAGGGGCGGCTACACCTTC	CSVEDRGGYTF
TRBV6-1	-	-	TRBJ1-1	TGTGCCAGCAGTGAGAGGACAAGAAATGAAGCTTTCTTT	CASSERTRNEAFF
TRBV14	-	-	TRBJ2-7	TGTGCCAGCAGCCAAGTACAGGGCTACGAGCAGTACTTC	CASSQVQGYEQYF
TRBV19	few	-	TRBJ2-7	TGTGCCAGTAGTATAGGCGGGGCGTTGGGCTACGAGCAGTACTTC	CASSIGGALGYEQYF
TRBV10-2	-	TRBD2	TRBJ2-3	TGCGCCAGCAGTGCGGGCGGGGGGGGCACAGATACGCAGTATTTT	CASSAGGGGTDTQYF
TRBV7-2	-	-	TRBJ1-1	TGTGCCAGCAGGGAGGGGTTCACGTATGGGAACACTGAAGCTTTCTTT	CASREGFTYGNTEAFF
TRBV4-1	-	-	TRBJ2-5	TGCGCCAGCAGCCAAGATTGGACGGGGGAAGAGACCCAGTACTTC	CASSQDWTGEETQYF
TRBV4-1	once	-	TRBJ1-1	TGCGCCAGCAGCCAACCCGAGGGGAGGGCGAACACTGAAGCTTTCTTT	CASSQPEGRANTEAFF
TRBV5-5	-	-	TRBJ2-7	TGTGCCAGCAGCATGATACCTTCCAGCTCCTACGAGCAGTACTTC	CASSMIPSSSYEQYF
TRBV7-2	once	-	TRBJ1-2	TGTGCCAGCAGCAACGGACAGACCCTTTGGGGCTACACCTTC	CASSNGQTLWGYTF
TRBV25-1	-	-	TRBJ1-2	TGTGCCAGCAGTGACAGGGGCTATGGCTACACCTTC	CASSDRGYGYTF
TRBV6-5	-	TRBD2	TRBJ2-1	TGTGCCAGCAGTTATTACGCTAGCGGGGCCTACAATGAGCAGTTCTTC	CASSYYASGAYNEQFF
TRBV29-1	-	-	TRBJ1-1	TGCAGCGTTGAAGCGTCGGACACTGAAGCTTTCTTT	CSVEASDTEAFF
TRBV4-1	-	-	TRBJ2-1	TGCGCCAGCAGCGCTAGCTCCTACAATGAGCAGTTCTTC	CASSASSYNEQFF
TRBV18	-	-	TRBJ1-2	TGTGCCAGCTCACCCCCCGGGACATGGGACTATGGCTACACCTTC	CASSPPGTWDYGYTF
TRBV9	-	-	TRBJ2-5	TGTGCCAGCAGCGCCGCTAGGAGGAGCCAAGAGACCCAGTACTTC	CASSAARRSQETQYF
TRBV7-9	-	TRBD1	TRBJ1-1	TGTGCCAGCAGCTCTTCATTATGGGGGACAGATTTGAACACTGAAGCTTTCTTT	CASSSSLWGTDLNTEAFF
TRBV9	-	-	TRBJ2-1	TGTGCCAGCAGCGGGACGGGGTACAATGAGCAGTTCTTC	CASSGTGYNEQFF
TRBV4-1	-	TRBD1	TRBJ1-2	TGCGCCAGCGGCCCTAAAGACAGGGGAGGAAGGGGCTACACCTTC	CASGPKDRGGRGYTF
TRBV13	-	TRBD2	TRBJ2-3	TGTGCCAGCAGCTACCCTGTGGGGGGGGACACAGATACGCAGTATTTT	CASSYPVGGDTDTQYF
TRBV5-6	-	-	TRBJ2-7	TGTGCCAGCAGCGTCTCGACAGGCTACGAGCAGTACTTC	CASSVSTGYEQYF
TRBV9	-	TRBD1	TRBJ2-1	TGTGCCAGCAGCGCCGACACAGGGGCTTCTTGGAATGAGCAGTTCTTC	CASSADTGASWNEQFF
TRBV7-2	-	TRBD1	TRBJ1-5	TGTGCCAGCAGCTTATGGGACAGGGATCAGCCCCAGCATTTT	CASSLWDRDQPQHF
TRBV7-9	-	-	TRBJ1-3	TGTGCCAGCAGCTCCCAAAAACAGGGTTCGCGCACCATATATTTT	CASSSQKQGSRTIYF
TRBV28	-	TRBD1	TRBJ1-1	TGTGCCAGCAGTCTCCCGTGGACAGGGCGCACTGAAGCTTTCTTT	CASSLPWTGRTEAFF
TRBV2	-	-	TRBJ2-7	TGTGCCAGCAGTACCCCTCTAGAGACCTTCTCCTACGAGCAGTACTTC	CASSTPLETFSYEQYF
TRBV6-6	-	TRBD1	TRBJ2-1	TGTGCCAGCAGTTACCGTGGGGGACAGGGGATAGTGGAGTTCTTC	CASSYRGGQGIVEFF
TRBV13	-	TRBD2	TRBJ2-3	TGTGCCAGCAGCTCGCCCGTCGAGACTAGCGGGGTATCAGATACGCAGTATTTT	CASSSPVETSGVSDTQYF
TRBV13	-	TRBD2	TRBJ2-1	TGTGCCAGCAGCTCCTCACTAGCGGGGGGGCCTATCAATGAGCAGTTCTTC	CASSSSLAGGPINEQFF
TRBV27	-	TRBD1	TRBJ2-5	TGTGCCAGCAGTTTGGGACAGGGCGGGGAGACCCAGTACTTC	CASSLGQGGETQYF
TRBV4-3	-	TRBD1	TRBJ1-1	TGCGCCAGCAGCCCTGGACAGGGTAAAGCTTTCTTT	CASSPGQGKAFF
TRBV23-1	-	TRBD1	TRBJ2-7	TGCGCCAGCAGCTCGACAGGGGGCGGCTCGCGACCTACGTCTGGGGCCTACGAGCAGTACTTC	CASSSTGGGSRPTSGAYEQYF
TRBV2	-	-	TRBJ2-3	TGTGCCAGCAGTGAAAGAGGGGGTCTCACAGATACGCAGTATTTT	CASSERGGLTDTQYF
TRBV29-1	-	-	TRBJ2-3	TGCAGCGTTGAAGAGCGCGGGCGGGGACGCACAGATACGCAGTATTTT	CSVEERGRGRTDTQYF
TRBV5-6	-	-	TRBJ1-6	TGTGCCAGCAGCCTGGAGCCGAGCTCCTATAATTCACCCCTCCACTTT	CASSLEPSSYNSPLHF
TRBV7-3	-	-	TRBJ1-1	TGTGCCAGCAGCTTAACGGCAGGCACTGAAGCTTTCTTT	CASSLTAGTEAFF